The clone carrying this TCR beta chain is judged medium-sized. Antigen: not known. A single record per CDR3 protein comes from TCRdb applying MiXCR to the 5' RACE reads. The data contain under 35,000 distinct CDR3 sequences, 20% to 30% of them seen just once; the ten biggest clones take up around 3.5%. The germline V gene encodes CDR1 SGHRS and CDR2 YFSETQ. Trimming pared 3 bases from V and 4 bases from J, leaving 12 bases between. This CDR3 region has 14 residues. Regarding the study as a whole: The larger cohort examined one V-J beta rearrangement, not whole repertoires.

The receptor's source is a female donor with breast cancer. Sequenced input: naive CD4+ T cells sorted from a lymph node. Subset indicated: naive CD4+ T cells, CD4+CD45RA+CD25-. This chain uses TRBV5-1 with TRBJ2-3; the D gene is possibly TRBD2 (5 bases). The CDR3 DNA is TGCGCCAGCAGCTACGGGCTAGCCCCAGATACGCAGTATTTT. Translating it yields CASSYGLAPDTQYF.